The clone carrying this T cell receptor beta chain was seen more than once but under ten times. The antigen remains unidentified. A single record per CDR3 protein comes from TCRdb applying MiXCR to the reads. The profile shows 600,000 to 700,000 distinct CDR3 sequences, 30% to 40% of them singletons. The data stem from a study of T cell repertoires in cytomegalovirus infection. Across the study: Recently identified HLA-C-restricted CMV epitopes were used, and well-studied HLA-B-restricted CMV epitopes were used as well. Whole-study findings and limits: Frequencies of public TCR beta families were cumulated, and this identified carriers of CMV plus the relevant HLA. Clonotype analysis showed dominance of the ex vivo response by HLA-C-restricted CMV-specific TCR beta clonotypes.

Trimming left V 0 bases short and J 5 bases short, with 16 bases between. This CDR3 has 16 amino acids. In germline, CDR1 is MGHRA, CDR2 YSYEKL. Sequencing was performed on cultured PBMCs, taken from culture after CMV antigen stimulation. The receptor was derived from a human donor in good health (CMV status not recorded). Some clones in this sample may be carry-over from other donors' samples. The chain carries TRBV4-1 and TRBJ1-1, with D unresolved. The chain's CDR3 is CASSQDGGGTRTEAFF. The CDR3, as DNA: TGCGCCAGCAGCCAAGATGGAGGCGGAACAAGGACTGAAGCTTTCTTT.